The clone carrying this T cell receptor beta chain showed up just a few times. This entry comes from a study of human T cells and chemical hapten exposure. The time point denotes: healthy volunteer bleed at 6 weeks. Unfractionated whole blood yielded the extracted total RNA. Germline V gene lookup returns CDR1 SGHRS and CDR2 YFSETQ. This CDR3 spans 15 amino acids. Trimming pared 3 bases from V and 6 bases from J, leaving 13 bases between. TCRdb passed the RACE reads through MiXCR, listing each CDR3 protein once. Of roughly 71,000 distinct CDR3 sequences detected, roughly 6.6% appear once; the ten largest clones hold 3% to 3.5%.

Sequenced material: whole blood. The clonotype originates from a female donor in good health. Some clones in this sample may be carry-over from other donors' samples. The V gene is TRBV5-1, the J gene TRBJ1-6; the D gene is possibly TRBD1 (6 bases). CDR3 protein: CASSSKGQLNSPLHF. CDR3 in DNA: TGCGCCAGCAGCTCCAAAGGACAGCTTAATTCACCCCTCCACTTT.